The clone carrying this TCR beta chain was counted ten times or more. The data stem from a study of neurological immune-mediated disorders. This CDR3 has 15 residues. The V and J ends lost 3 bases and 4 bases respectively, with 13 bases between them. CDR1 is SGHTA, CDR2 FQGNSA, per germline. The making of cDNA relied on 5'RACE with 10-nucleotide random UMIs. TCRdb itself ran the 5' RACE reads through MiXCR, one entry per CDR3 protein. This sample yields 95,000 or so distinct CDR3 sequences, of which roughly 4% are seen a single time; around 6% belongs to the top ten. The V call is TRBV7-2, the J call TRBJ1-3; no firm D call. The TCR comes from a woman between 18 and 29 years old with multiple sclerosis. Sample: PBMCs. CDR3 sequence reads: CASSLGILGGNTIYF. The CDR3 coding sequence is TGTGCCAGCAGCTTGGGGATCTTGGGAGGAAACACCATATATTTT.